The clone carrying this T cell receptor (beta chain) was recorded many times. Its cognate antigen is unknown. CDR1 is SGHRS and CDR2 is YFSETQ in the germline V gene. Trimming at V came to 3 bases and at J to 3 bases, leaving 8 bases not matched to a gene. The CDR3 spans 16 residues. This sample stems from a study of T cells in Graves' hyperthyroidism and ophthalmopathy. Study context: Peripheral blood was acquired at first diagnosis, ahead of any therapy whatsoever.

Used for diagnoses were clinical symptoms, serum thyroxine and TRAb, thyroid ultrasound and orbital computed tomography. General study findings and limits: Stable hyperthyroidism and ophthalmopathy were separated using 13 V-J signatures. Blood shared most expanded thyroid clonotypes above 0.001.

RNA transcripts yielded amplified TCR beta CDR3 regions. Primed by the HTBI set, a first-round RT-PCR was run on the TCR CDR3. TCRdb re-called the multiplex PCR reads through MiXCR, storing one row per CDR3 protein. The table has hundreds of thousands of distinct CDR3 sequences, around 14% seen once; the top ten hold about 5.8%. This TCR came from a woman aged 30 to 39 with Graves' hyperthyroidism that later progressed to Graves' ophthalmopathy. Specimen: blood. The rearrangement links TRBV5-1 to TRBJ2-3; 9 bases line up with TRBD2. The CDR3 reads CASSYYSTSGTDTQYF. The CDR3 bases are TGCGCCAGCAGCTACTACTCTACTAGCGGGACAGATACGCAGTATTTT. Complete variable domain (other parts from reference TRBV5-1 and TRBJ2-3): KAGVTQTPRYLIKTRGQQVTLSCSPISGHRSVSWYQQTPGQGLQFLFEYFSETQRNKGNFPGRFSGRQFSNSRSEMNVSTLELGDSALYLCASSYYSTSGTDTQYFGPGTRLTVL.